These 8 T cell receptor beta chains originate from one sample sequenced in a study of blood T cells in healthy people across ages. Sample-barcoded 5' priming and a J-beta primer mix drove a second PCR of roughly 7 to 11 cycles. TCRdb called the 5' RACE reads again in MiXCR, with one record for every CDR3 protein. The sample lists 1.5 million or so distinct CDR3 sequences, roughly 40% seen once, with roughly 7.7% in the top ten. Sequenced input: blood. Source of these receptors: a woman aged 18-35 years in good health.

This clonotype was seen more than once but under ten times. The CDR3 protein is CASTGRDSTDTQYF. The CDR3 DNA reads as TGTGCCAGCACAGGCAGGGATAGCACAGATACGCAGTATTTT. This chain uses TRBV12-3 or TRBV12-4 with TRBJ2-3; maybe TRBD1 (5 bases). Trimming took off 7 bases at V and 0 bases at J, with 11 bases between the two ends. This CDR3 contains 14 residues.

The chain recombines TRBV7-9 with TRBJ2-7; 13 nucleotides agree with TRBD2. Per the germline V gene, CDR1 is SEHNR and CDR2 is FQNEAQ (reference sequence). CDR3 length equals 17 residues. V dropped 5 bases and J dropped 0; count of bases not matched to a gene: 7. The CDR3 region is CASSKGGLAGLSYEQYF. CDR3 coding DNA: TGTGCCAGCAGCAAAGGGGGACTAGCGGGACTCTCCTACGAGCAGTACTTC.

This rearrangement joins TRBV7-9 to TRBJ1-1; D is possibly TRBD1 (5 bases). Germline V gives CDR1 SEHNR, CDR2 FQNEAQ (reference sequence). The CDR3 loop spans 15 amino acids. The V end lost 10 bases, the J end lost 0 bases, and 18 bases lay between the germline ends. The chain's CDR3 is CATISGLNMNTEAFF. DNA for the CDR3: TGTGCCACCATATCGGGACTTAACATGAACACTGAAGCTTTCTTT.

The sample holds one count of this clonotype. The V gene is TRBV9, the J gene TRBJ1-1; unclear D gene. V shed 0 bases and J shed 9 bases, with 12 bases lying between them. Germline CDR1 is SGDLS and CDR2 is YYNGEE. This CDR3 region has 13 residues. Here the CDR3 reads CASSVVWPGKAFF. The CDR3 DNA reads TGTGCCAGCAGCGTAGTTTGGCCGGGGAAAGCTTTCTTT.

The chain carries TRBV6-1 and TRBJ2-3, with D perhaps matching TRBD2 (5 bases). There are 12 residues in the CDR3. V was clipped by 11 bases and J by 4 bases, with 13 bases between them. CDR1 is MNHNS, CDR2 SASEGT, per germline. DNA of the CDR3: TGTGCCGGCCGGACTGTCGCAGATACGCAGTATTTT. It encodes CAGRTVADTQYF.

The chain is built from TRBV5-6 and TRBJ2-5; D is unclear. From germline, CDR1 is SGHDT and CDR2 YYEEEE. Trimming shortened V by 4 bases and J by 2 bases, and 12 bases separated the two germline ends. This CDR3 has 14 residues. This chain's CDR3 is CASSPCPDQETQYF. As DNA, the CDR3 is TGTGCCAGCAGCCCGTGTCCGGATCAAGAGACCCAGTACTTC.

CDR3 sequence reads: CASSEKGVGTGELFF. The CDR3 nucleotides are TGTGCCAGCAGTGAGAAAGGGGTAGGCACCGGGGAGCTGTTTTTT. The genes are TRBV2 and TRBJ2-2; the D gene is possibly TRBD1 (5 bases). The CDR3 has 15 amino acids. The V gene's germline CDR1 is SNHLY and CDR2 FYNNEI. V lost 3 bases, J lost 4 bases, and 12 bases lay in between.

This chain connects TRBV20-1 to TRBJ2-3, with D perhaps TRBD2 (6 bases). Germline CDR1 and CDR2: DFQATT and SNEGSKA (reference sequence). The V end lost 7 bases, the J end lost 0 bases, and 20 bases lay between the germline ends. The CDR3 has 16 residues. The CDR3 nucleotides read TGCAGTGTGCTAGCCCCCCTGGAGGGAAGCACAGATACGCAGTATTTT. It encodes CSVLAPLEGSTDTQYF.